A single sample is the source of the 23 T cell receptor beta chains below, sequenced in a study of preoperative IRX-2 immunotherapy in early breast cancer. TCRdb keeps only in-frame clones here, not all; method: immunoSEQ multiplex PCR. In the table there are approximately 38,000 clones, roughly 82% of which are singletons. The treatment here: preoperative locoregional IRX-2 cytokine immunotherapy. Sequenced here: lymph node tissue, sampled after IRX-2 immunotherapy. These receptors all come from a human donor with breast cancer.

This chain joins TRBV7-6 and TRBJ2-7, with 11 bases fitting TRBD2. This CDR3 has 17 amino acids. The germline gives CDR1 SGHVS, CDR2 FNYEAQ. V was clipped by 5 bases and J by 3 bases; unmatched bases: 12. The CDR3 DNA reads as TGTGCCAGCAGCATGGAGCTAGCGGGGGGCGCGTTCTACGAGCAGTACTTC. Translated, it gives CASSMELAGGAFYEQYF. The full variable domain, rest sourced from reference TRBV7-6 and TRBJ2-7, is GAGVSQSPRYKVTKRGQDVALRCDPISGHVSLYWYRQALGQGPEFLTYFNYEAQQDKSGLPNDRFSAERPEGSISTLTIQRTEQRDSAMYRCASSMELAGGAFYEQYFGPGTRLTVT.

This clone was observed a single time. This CDR3 reads CASSSQGSNQPQHF. CDR3 coding DNA: TGCGCCAGCAGCAGCCAGGGGAGCAATCAGCCCCAGCATTTT. The chain employs TRBV10-2 and TRBJ1-5, with D possibly TRBD1 on 6 matching bases. Trimming stripped 6 bases from V and 1 base from J, with 10 bases between. The CDR3 consists of 14 residues. Germline loops: CDR1 WSHSY, CDR2 SAAADI.

V and J are TRBV14 and TRBJ1-2; D ambiguous. CDR3 size: 12 residues. In germline, CDR1 is SGHDN, CDR2 FVKESK. V was pared by 0 bases and J by 4 bases, with 3 bases between. This CDR3 is CASSQDFYGYTF. CDR3 nucleotide sequence: TGTGCCAGCAGCCAAGATTTCTATGGCTACACCTTC.

In its sample, this clone was seen a few times. The genes are TRBV11-3 and TRBJ1-1; no clear D gene. The CDR3 spans 14 residues. The V gene's germline CDR1 is SGHNT and CDR2 YENEEA. Trimming took off 5 bases at V and 1 base at J, with 11 bases between the two ends. In DNA, the CDR3 is TGTGCCAGCAGCCAAGCGGCGGAGAACACTGAAGCTTTCTTT. Amino acid sequence: CASSQAAENTEAFF.

The chain recombines TRBV6-8 with TRBJ1-3; 7 nucleotides line up with TRBD1. V gave up 8 bases and J gave up 2 bases; unmatched junction bases: 6. The germline V gene encodes CDR1 MNHGY and CDR2 SAAAGT. CDR3 length: 14 amino acids. This CDR3 reads CASATGEAGNTIYF. The CDR3 DNA reads TGTGCCAGCGCTACAGGGGAGGCTGGAAACACCATATATTTT.

Comment on this clone: Compared with germline, one end of the junction differs, possibly owing to a read error. The DNA has an unread or ambiguous base, and its residue is written X. The rearrangement links TRBV28 to TRBJ1-5; D is perhaps TRBD1 (6 bases). Germline CDR1 is MDHEN and CDR2 is SYDVKM. CDR3 length: 16 amino acids. The CDR3, as DNA: TGTGCYAGCAGTTTATGGACCCCAGGAGGGGGTCAGCCCCAGCATTTT. Its translation is CXSSLWTPGGGQPQHF. The full CDR3 protein reads CASSLWTPGGGQPQHF.

This clone came up a few times. The chain is built from TRBV18 and TRBJ1-2; D remains ambiguous. CDR1 is KGHSH and CDR2 is LQKENI in the germline V gene. V lost 1 base to trimming and J lost 2 bases, with 5 bases between them. This CDR3 region has 13 residues. In nucleotides, the CDR3 is TGTGCCAGCTCACCACAGGAGAACTATGGCTACACCTTC. It is translated as CASSPQENYGYTF.

V usage is TRBV19 and J usage is TRBJ1-2; D unclear. Germline V lookup: CDR1 LNHDA, CDR2 SQIVND (reference sequence). Trimming removed 3 bases at V and 4 bases at J, with 12 bases between. CDR3 length equals 14 residues. The CDR3: CASSIVAGLYGYTF. The CDR3 DNA reads as TGTGCCAGTAGTATTGTTGCAGGCCTCTATGGCTACACCTTC.

The chain links TRBV7-4 to TRBJ1-5; D not certain. The germline V gene encodes CDR1 SGHVT and CDR2 SQSDAQ. The CDR3 contains 13 residues. Trimming removed 6 bases at V and 4 bases at J, with 10 bases between. CDR3 DNA: TGTGCCAGCAGTTCGCTTATAAATCAGCCCCAGCATTTT. Protein sequence: CASSSLINQPQHF.

The V call is TRBV19, the J call TRBJ2-7; 10 bases agree with TRBD1. V shed 3 bases, J shed 3 bases, and the junction held 2 bases outside the gene matches. Per germline, CDR1 LNHDA and CDR2 SQIVND (reference sequence). The CDR3 has 14 residues. The CDR3 here is CASSIRDRGYEQYF. CDR3 sequence (DNA): TGTGCCAGTAGTATCCGGGACAGGGGCTACGAGCAGTACTTC.

The genes are TRBV6-8 and TRBJ1-5; TRBD1 is a possible D gene (5 bases). This CDR3 region has 16 residues. Germline CDR1 and CDR2: MNHGY and SAAAGT. Trimming removed 2 bases at V and 7 bases at J, with 18 bases between. CDR3: CASSYPNQGGGQPQHF. CDR3 DNA: TGTGCCAGCAGTTACCCCAACCAGGGCGGTGGACAGCCCCAGCATTTT.

This chain connects TRBV5-1 to TRBJ1-2; D is unresolved. From germline, CDR1 is SGHRS and CDR2 YFSETQ. Trimming took off 3 bases at V and 4 bases at J, with 13 bases between the two ends. This CDR3 region has 14 residues. CDR3 residues: CASSSVGRLYGYTF. The CDR3 DNA is TGCGCCAGCAGCTCAGTAGGCAGGCTCTATGGCTACACCTTC.

The gene calls are TRBV11-3 and TRBJ2-1, with 11 bases identical to TRBD2. The V segment lost 4 bases and the J segment 7 bases; nucleotides outside the gene matches: 6. The CDR3 consists of 15 residues. CDR1 and CDR2 from the germline V gene are SGHNT and YENEEA. CDR3 DNA sequence: TGTGCCAGCAGCTCCGGTAGCGGGGGGGCAAATGAGCAGTTCTTC. This codes for CASSSGSGGANEQFF.

This CDR3 is CASRLAGDTSGANVLTF. The DNA of the CDR3 is TGTGCCAGCAGACTAGCGGGGGACACATCTGGGGCCAACGTCCTGACTTTC. The chain employs TRBV7-6 and TRBJ2-6; 11 nucleotides line up with TRBD2. Germline CDR1 reads SGHVS; CDR2 reads FNYEAQ. V gave up 6 bases and J gave up 1 base; unmatched junction bases: 5. This CDR3 comprises 17 residues.

This clone has just a few counts. The rearrangement joins TRBV15 to TRBJ2-1; D may be TRBD2 (5 bases). Germline-derived CDR1 and CDR2 are LNHNV and YYDKDF (reference sequence). The CDR3 sequence is 16 residues long. Trimming pared 3 bases from V and 0 bases from J, leaving 12 bases between. The CDR3 DNA reads TGTGCCACCAGCAGTTATGTGGGGAGCTCCTACAATGAGCAGTTCTTC. It translates to CATSSYVGSSYNEQFF.

The chain employs TRBV18 and TRBJ1-1; D uncertain. Germline CDR1 reads KGHSH; CDR2 reads LQKENI. This CDR3 is built from 12 residues. V lost 3 bases to trimming and J lost 1 base, with 3 bases between them. CDR3 in DNA: TGTGCCAGCTCACCCCAGAACACTGAAGCTTTCTTT. This sequence encodes CASSPQNTEAFF.

This clone turned up a few times. V and J are TRBV11-3 and TRBJ2-6; D gene ambiguous. CDR1 is SGHNT and CDR2 is YENEEA in the germline V gene. V lost 5 bases, J lost 1 base, and 9 bases lay in between. This CDR3 comprises 15 residues. The CDR3 spells CASSQSWSGANVLTF. As DNA, the CDR3 is TGTGCCAGCAGCCAATCCTGGTCTGGGGCCAACGTCCTGACTTTC.

Notes on this clone: One end of the junction varies from germline; a read error may be responsible. The chain couples TRBV30 to TRBJ1-2; D is perhaps TRBD1 (6 bases). The CDR3 is 11 amino acids. Germline lookup yields CDR1 GTSNPN and CDR2 SVGIG (reference sequence). The CDR3 DNA reads as TGTGCCTGGAGTCAGGGGTATGGCTACATCTTC. Its translation: CAWSQGYGYIF.

In DNA, the CDR3 is TGTGCCAGCAGCGGGGAGATACGGGCAACTAATGAAAAACTGTTTTTT. Translated, it gives CASSGEIRATNEKLFF. The chain employs TRBV6-8 and TRBJ1-4, with D hard to call. Trimming removed 6 bases at V and 0 bases at J, with 14 bases between. From germline, CDR1 is MNHGY and CDR2 SAAAGT. The CDR3 loop spans 16 amino acids.

In this sample, this clone turned up once. This chain connects TRBV28 to TRBJ2-5; 14 nucleotides line up with TRBD2. Germline V lookup: CDR1 MDHEN, CDR2 SYDVKM. V lost 4 bases to trimming and J lost 1 base; unmatched junction nucleotides: 5. The CDR3 runs to 17 residues. In DNA, the CDR3 is TGTGCCAGCAGTTCATTGGGACTAGCGGGGGCCCAAGAGACCCAGTACTTC. It codes for CASSSLGLAGAQETQYF.

This sequence joins TRBV19 and TRBJ1-6; D is unclear. V was cut by 5 bases and J by 9 bases, with 8 bases left in between. The germline V gene encodes CDR1 LNHDA and CDR2 SQIVND (reference sequence). The CDR3 sequence is 12 residues long. CDR3 sequence (DNA): TGTGCCAGTAGTCTAGGGAGTTCACCCCTCCACTTT. Its protein product is CASSLGSSPLHF.

The chain has TRBV28 and TRBJ1-5; TRBD1 matches at 9 bases. In germline, CDR1 is MDHEN, CDR2 SYDVKM. With 6 bases clipped from V and 8 bases from J, the junction kept 11 bases outside the gene matches. CDR3 length: 15 residues. In DNA, the CDR3 is TGTGCCAGCAGCTTAGGGGACAGGGCAACGAAGCCCCAGCATTTT. Amino acid sequence: CASSLGDRATKPQHF.

This clone was observed a single time. The chain joins TRBV7-4 to TRBJ1-1; TRBD1 matches at 9 bases. The CDR3 totals 14 residues. Germline trimming cut 3 bases from V and 7 bases from J; bases unmatched to any gene: 6. In germline, CDR1 is SGHVT, CDR2 SQSDAQ. CDR3 coding DNA: TGTGCCAGCAGCTTGGGACAGGGCCCCAATGAAGCTTTCTTT. Translation gives CASSLGQGPNEAFF.